This T cell receptor (beta chain) originates from a study of beta chain features in type 1 diabetes. Study results and limitations: Shorter TCRB CDR3s, moderately but significantly so, were found in Type 1 diabetes patients in all four CD4+ subsets. A greater similarity of naive, central memory and Treg TCRB repertoires was seen among patients than among healthy donors.

Isolated RNA was reverse transcribed in full, so expressed TCRB transcripts were sequenced. Method: immunoSEQ multiplex PCR; TCRdb's copy keeps in-frame clones and lacks some. The sample includes approximately 24,000 clones, 49% of them seen just once. V was clipped by 4 bases and J by 3 bases; unmatched bases: 0. The germline CDR1 and CDR2 sequences are SGHNT and YENEEA. This CDR3 region has 15 residues. Sorted populations all had greater than 95% purity. To note about this clone: What it recognizes is unknown.

Sequenced input: stem cell memory CD4+ T cells from blood. The clonotype comes from a man aged 25 to 40 with type 1 diabetes. The chain is built from TRBV11-3 and TRBJ2-1; TRBD2 aligns across 13 bases. The CDR3 DNA is TGTGCCAGCAGCTGGACTAGCGGGAGCTACAATGAGCAGTTCTTC. The encoded protein is CASSWTSGSYNEQFF.